Shown below are 3 T cell receptor beta chains from a single sample sequenced in a study of response to subunit inactivated influenza vaccine. Via MiXCR, TCRdb re-called the RT-PCR reads, giving one row per CDR3 protein. This table has a few hundred thousand distinct CDR3 sequences, 11% appearing once. Another study also made use of these data, one on T cells expressing NK-cell markers. That work contributes: TCR beta libraries carry UMIs added by 5'RACE template switching.

Sequenced here: PBMCs from blood, sampled on the day of vaccination. The receptors were gathered from a man aged 45-60 years who received an inactivated influenza vaccine.

In its sample, this clonotype was seen many times. One end of the junction is discordant with germline, which a read error may explain. V usage is TRBV5-1 and J usage is TRBJ2-5; maybe TRBD2 (6 bases). Germline V gene sequence: CDR1 SGHRS, CDR2 YFSETQ. This CDR3 comprises 13 residues. Here the CDR3 DNA reads TGTGCCAGCAGTCCCGGGGGCCAAGAGACCCAGTACTTC. Its translation is CASSPGGQETQYF. Supplemented by reference TRBV5-1 and TRBJ2-5, the full variable domain reads KAGVTQTPRYLIKTRGQQVTLSCSPISGHRSVSWYQQTPGQGLQFLFEYFSETQRNKGNFPGRFSGRQFSNSRSEMNVSTLELGDSALYLCASSPGGQETQYFGPGTRLLVL.

This clonotype was seen ten or more times. The chain uses TRBV5-1 and TRBJ2-3, with D perhaps being TRBD1 or TRBD2 (5 bases each). This CDR3 has 13 amino acids. Trimming shortened V by 2 bases and J by 5 bases, and 9 bases separated the two germline ends. The V gene's germline CDR1 is SGHRS and CDR2 YFSETQ. This CDR3 reads CASSLYGGDTQYF. CDR3 DNA sequence: TGCGCCAGCAGCTTATATGGGGGAGATACGCAGTATTTT. Full variable domain (rest looked up from reference TRBV5-1 and TRBJ2-3): KAGVTQTPRYLIKTRGQQVTLSCSPISGHRSVSWYQQTPGQGLQFLFEYFSETQRNKGNFPGRFSGRQFSNSRSEMNVSTLELGDSALYLCASSLYGGDTQYFGPGTRLTVL.

This clonotype showed up just a few times. V is TRBV7-2 and J is TRBJ2-4, with D unresolved. The length of the CDR3 is 15 residues. The germline V gene encodes CDR1 SGHTA and CDR2 FQGNSA. V gave up 2 bases and J gave up 0 bases, with 8 bases separating them. CDR3 residues: CASSLLGLAKNIQYF. CDR3 in DNA: TGTGCCAGCAGCTTACTCGGCCTAGCCAAAAACATTCAGTACTTC.